This T cell receptor (beta chain) was documented in a study of blood T cell repertoires in COVID-19. Looking at the study overall: COVID-19 samples from acute and convalescent phases originated in the United States, Italy and Spain.

Losses at the gene ends were 0 bases for V and 3 bases for J; bases not matched to a gene: 6. The germline V gene has CDR1 SGDLS and CDR2 YYNGEE. The CDR3 runs to 17 residues. Original data processing: Amplification of reference gene primers was used by the study to estimate nucleated cell counts. The table came from immunoSEQ multiplex PCR; TCRdb's copy has only in-frame clones and leaves some out. The V and J calls and clone size were taken over from that table, and D and trimming were inferred from the DNA. The table has more than 25,000 clones, 75% to 90% seen once. The chain has TRBV9 and TRBJ1-1; 12 positions match TRBD1. The sequence came from a human donor with acute or convalescent COVID-19. The donor label of this sample is uncertain. The sample consisted of peripheral blood. CDR3 nucleotides: TGTGCCAGCAGCGTAGGTGGGACAGGGGGCAGGTACACTGAAGCTTTCTTT. This codes for CASSVGGTGGRYTEAFF.